The clone carrying this T cell receptor beta chain turned up a few times. TCRdb's copy holds only in-frame clones and misses some; the assay was immunoSEQ multiplex PCR. Of hundreds of thousands of clones listed, under 90% are singletons. These data are taken from a study of blood T cell repertoires in COVID-19. J gave up 5 bases and V 6 bases, and 2 bases lay outside the gene matches. CDR3 size: 13 residues. CDR1 is SEHNR and CDR2 is FQNEAQ in the germline V gene (reference sequence). This chain connects TRBV7-9 to TRBJ1-4; TRBD1 matches at 8 bases. The sequencing input was PBMCs or T cells enriched from blood (not recorded which). The receptor was derived from a man aged 18-30 years who had recovered from COVID-19. CDR3 sequence reads: CASRQGANEKLFF. The CDR3 DNA reads as TGTGCCAGCAGGCAGGGGGCGAATGAAAAACTGTTTTTT.